A single sample is the source of the 2 T cell receptor beta chains below, sequenced in a study of radiotherapy plus CTLA-4 blockade in lung cancer. Data came from immunoSEQ multiplex PCR; TCRdb stores just in-frame clones and leaves some out. The table lists 81,000 or so clones, roughly 86% of them singletons. The sequenced sample was peripheral blood, obtained from a patient treated with radiotherapy plus ipilimumab. The receptors here all came from a human donor with non-small cell lung cancer who had stable disease on radiotherapy plus ipilimumab.

The chain recombines TRBV30 with TRBJ2-5, with D perhaps TRBD2 (5 bases). The V end was cut by 3 bases, the J end by 4 bases, with 12 bases between. The CDR3 is made up of 13 amino acids. Germline V gene sequence: CDR1 GTSNPN, CDR2 SVGIG (reference sequence). In nucleotides, the CDR3 is TGTGCCTGGAGAACCGGGGTTTTAGAGACCCAGTACTTC. As protein: CAWRTGVLETQYF.

This chain joins TRBV9 and TRBJ2-7, with 7 nucleotides matching TRBD1. Germline-derived CDR1 and CDR2 are SGDLS and YYNGEE. With V trimmed by 3 bases and J by 5 bases, 8 bases remained unmatched. The CDR3 totals 14 residues. CDR3 DNA sequence: TGTGCCAGCAGCGCACAGGGGTTTAGGAACGAGCAGTACTTC. This sequence encodes CASSAQGFRNEQYF.